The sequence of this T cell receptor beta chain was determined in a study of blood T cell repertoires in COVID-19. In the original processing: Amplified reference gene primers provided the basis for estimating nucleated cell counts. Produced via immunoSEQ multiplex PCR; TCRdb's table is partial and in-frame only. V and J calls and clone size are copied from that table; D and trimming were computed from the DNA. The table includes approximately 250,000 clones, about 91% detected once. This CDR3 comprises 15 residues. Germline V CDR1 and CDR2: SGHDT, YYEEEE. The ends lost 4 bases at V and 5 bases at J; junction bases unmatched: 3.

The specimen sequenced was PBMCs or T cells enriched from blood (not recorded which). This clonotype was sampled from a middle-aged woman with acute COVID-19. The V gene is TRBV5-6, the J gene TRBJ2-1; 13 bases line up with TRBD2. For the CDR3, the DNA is TGTGCCAGCAGCCGGGGACTAGCGGGACACAATGAGCAGTTCTTC. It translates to CASSRGLAGHNEQFF.